The clone carrying this TCR beta chain was recorded many times. These data originate in a study of blood T cell repertoires in COVID-19. Study context: The United States, Italy and Spain were the sources of the acute and convalescent COVID-19 samples. PBMCs, B-cell-depleted T cells, or T cells provided the cDNA or gDNA that made up the material.

The authors' processing: Reference gene primers were amplified, and this amplification served to estimate nucleated cell counts. The table came from immunoSEQ multiplex PCR; TCRdb's copy has only in-frame clones and leaves some out. V, J and clone size are those of that table, while D and trimming were read from the DNA. The data contain fewer than 250,000 clones, 84% of them singletons. Germline V gene lookup returns CDR1 ENHRY and CDR2 SYGVKD. Unmatched junction bases numbered 6, after V lost 10 bases and J lost 5 bases. The CDR3 loop spans 15 amino acids. This receptor was identified in a woman aged 45-65 years with active or convalescent COVID-19. The genes are TRBV10-3 and TRBJ2-2; TRBD2 aligns across 14 bases. The sequenced sample consisted of peripheral blood. The DNA of the CDR3 is TGTGCCACACGGGGGACTAGCGGGAGTACCGGGGAGCTGTTTTTT. Translated: CATRGTSGSTGELFF.